The clone carrying this TCR beta chain was recorded a few times. Its antigen remains unidentified. This sample includes further DNA sequences coding for the same CDR3. The sequencing template was cDNA reverse transcribed from extracted RNA. Method: immunoSEQ multiplex PCR; TCRdb's copy keeps in-frame clones and lacks some. The sample lists about 180,000 clones, around half seen once, with approximately 11% in the top ten. This specimen belongs to a study of CD8+ T cells in alopecia areata. Points from the study as a whole: Many expanded lesional clones persisted in scalp and blood during tofacitinib. Relative to mice, TCR sharing across patients was less clear, a difference possibly HLA-related.

Stated treatment: oral pan-JAK inhibitor, 5-10 mg twice daily. Alopecia areata patients provided lesional scalp punch biopsies and peripheral blood, both collected for the study. This sample comprised CD8+ T cells sorted from blood, obtained at week 24, from a patient treated with tofacitinib. This receptor was identified in a human donor with alopecia areata.

The CDR3 DNA reads TGTGCCAGCAGCTTGGGGGGTGAGCAGTTCTTC. It specifies CASSLGGEQFF. The chain joins TRBV7-9 to TRBJ2-1; maybe TRBD2 (6 bases). Germline V gene lookup returns CDR1 SEHNR and CDR2 FQNEAQ (reference sequence). This CDR3 region has 11 residues. The germline V and J ends were trimmed by 3 bases and 9 bases, with 6 bases remaining between them.